This TCR beta chain was identified during a study of shared clonotypes between healthy human individuals. In this sample, this clone turned up many times. As yet, its antigen is unknown. This CDR3 spans 12 amino acids. V was trimmed by 4 bases and J by 3 bases, leaving 10 bases between them. Germline V gives CDR1 GTSNPN, CDR2 SVGIG (reference sequence). Findings and caveats of the study: An expected dependence of interdonor clonotype sharing on sequencing depth was noted. The represented genetic and exposure-history diversity was limited by the small number of donors.

The assay ran at deep level. Sequencing was performed with immunoSEQ multiplex PCR; in TCRdb, only in-frame clones are kept and a portion is missing. The data contain 450,000 or so clones, approximately 77% of them seen just once; the ten biggest clones take up around 12%. Each of the donors was a healthy adult who was HIV-negative and had not had a recent acute infection or vaccination. Material for sequencing was PBMCs. This chain links TRBV30 with TRBJ2-7, with D possibly matching TRBD1 (5 bases). This clonotype originated in a woman in her thirties or forties in good health. Some clones in this sample may be carry-over from other donors' samples. In nucleotides, the CDR3 is TGTGCCTGGACAGGGATCGGCTACGAGCAGTACTTC. Translation gives CAWTGIGYEQYF.